This T cell receptor beta chain was found in a study of memory CD4+ T cells and cytomegalovirus serostatus. On the study more broadly: This sample comes from healthy Belgian adults, 9 CMV seropositive, under 25 seronegative.

Germline V CDR1 and CDR2: SGHNT, YYREEE (reference sequence). CDR3 length equals 14 residues. V dropped 0 bases and J dropped 6; count of bases not matched to a gene: 4. The repertoire was sequenced with immunoSEQ multiplex PCR; TCRdb's copy has only in-frame clones and lacks some. The table has 25,000 to 30,000 clones, about 80% seen once. Single viable CD3+CD4+CD8-CD45RO+ cells were sorted as the memory CD4+ T cells. Sequenced sample: memory CD4+ T cells from blood. The source is an adult in good health and CMV-seronegative. J is TRBJ2-7 and V is TRBV5-4, with TRBD2 matching 9 bases. The CDR3 is CASSLGGRGSEQYF. The CDR3 coding sequence is TGTGCCAGCAGCTTGGGCGGGAGGGGCTCCGAGCAGTACTTC.